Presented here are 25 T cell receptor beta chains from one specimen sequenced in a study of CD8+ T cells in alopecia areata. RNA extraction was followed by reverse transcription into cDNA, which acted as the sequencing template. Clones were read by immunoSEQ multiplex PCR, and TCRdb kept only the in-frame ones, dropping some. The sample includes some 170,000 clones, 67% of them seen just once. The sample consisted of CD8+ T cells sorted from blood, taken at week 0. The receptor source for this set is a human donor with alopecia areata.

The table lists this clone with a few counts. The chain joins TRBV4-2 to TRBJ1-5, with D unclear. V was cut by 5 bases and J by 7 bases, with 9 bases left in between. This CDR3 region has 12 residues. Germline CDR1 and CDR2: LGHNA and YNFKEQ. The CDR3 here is CASSDSSQPQHF. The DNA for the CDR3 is TGTGCCAGCAGCGATTCGTCCCAGCCCCAGCATTTT.

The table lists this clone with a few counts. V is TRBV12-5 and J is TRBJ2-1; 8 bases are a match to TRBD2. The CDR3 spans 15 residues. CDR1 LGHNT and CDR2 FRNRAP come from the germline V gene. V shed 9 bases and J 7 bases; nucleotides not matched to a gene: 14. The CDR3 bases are TGTGCTAGCTTAGGGCGTAGCGGGGTGAAAAATGAGCAGTTCTTC. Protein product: CASLGRSGVKNEQFF.

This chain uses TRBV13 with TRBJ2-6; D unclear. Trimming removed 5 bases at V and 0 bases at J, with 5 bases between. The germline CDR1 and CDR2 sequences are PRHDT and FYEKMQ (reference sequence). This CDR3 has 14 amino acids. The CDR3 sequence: CASSARSGANVLTF. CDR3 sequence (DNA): TGTGCCAGCAGCGCCCGCTCTGGGGCCAACGTCCTGACTTTC. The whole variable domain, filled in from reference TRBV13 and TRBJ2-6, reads AAGVIQSPRHLIKEKRETATLKCYPIPRHDTVYWYQQGPGQDPQFLISFYEKMQSDKGSIPDRFSAQQFSDYHSELNMSSLELGDSALYFCASSARSGANVLTFGAGSRLTVL.

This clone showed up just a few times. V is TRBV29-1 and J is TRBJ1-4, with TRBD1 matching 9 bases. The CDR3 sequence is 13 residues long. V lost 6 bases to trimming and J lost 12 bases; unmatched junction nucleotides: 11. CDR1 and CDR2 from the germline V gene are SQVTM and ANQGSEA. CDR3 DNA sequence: TGCAGCGTCCGACAGGGGGGAGCGGGGGAACTGTTTTTT. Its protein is CSVRQGGAGELFF.

The CDR3 sequence is CASSFGREDGYTF. Written as DNA, the CDR3 is TGTGCCAGCAGCTTCGGCAGGGAAGACGGCTACACCTTC. The chain employs TRBV7-9 and TRBJ1-2, with D possibly matching TRBD1 (5 bases). Trimming pared 3 bases from V and 8 bases from J, leaving 13 bases between. Germline V gene sequence: CDR1 SEHNR, CDR2 FQNEAQ (reference sequence). There are 13 residues in the CDR3.

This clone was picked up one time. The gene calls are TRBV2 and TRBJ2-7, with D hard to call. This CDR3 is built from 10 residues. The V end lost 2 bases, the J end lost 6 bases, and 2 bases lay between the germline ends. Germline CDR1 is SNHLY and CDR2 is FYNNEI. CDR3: CASSESEQYF. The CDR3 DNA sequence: TGTGCCAGCAGTGAAAGCGAGCAGTACTTC.

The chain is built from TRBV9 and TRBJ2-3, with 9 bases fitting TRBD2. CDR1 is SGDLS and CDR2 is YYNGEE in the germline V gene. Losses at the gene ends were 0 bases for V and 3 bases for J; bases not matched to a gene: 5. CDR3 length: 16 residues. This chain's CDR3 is CASSVASAGGTDTQYF. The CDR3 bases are TGTGCCAGCAGCGTAGCTTCAGCGGGGGGTACAGATACGCAGTATTTT.

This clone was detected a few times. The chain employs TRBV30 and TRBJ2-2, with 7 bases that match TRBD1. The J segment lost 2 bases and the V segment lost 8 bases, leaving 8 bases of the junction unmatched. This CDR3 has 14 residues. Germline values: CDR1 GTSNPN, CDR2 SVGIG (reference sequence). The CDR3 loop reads CAGEGQINTGELFF. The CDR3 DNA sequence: TGTGCCGGCGAGGGACAGATTAACACCGGGGAGCTGTTTTTT.

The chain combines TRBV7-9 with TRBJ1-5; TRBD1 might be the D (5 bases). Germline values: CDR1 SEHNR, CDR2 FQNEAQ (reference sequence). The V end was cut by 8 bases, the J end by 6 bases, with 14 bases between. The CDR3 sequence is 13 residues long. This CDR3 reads CASSRGVSQPQHF. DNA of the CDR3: TGTGCCAGCTCCCGAGGGGTCTCTCAGCCCCAGCATTTT.

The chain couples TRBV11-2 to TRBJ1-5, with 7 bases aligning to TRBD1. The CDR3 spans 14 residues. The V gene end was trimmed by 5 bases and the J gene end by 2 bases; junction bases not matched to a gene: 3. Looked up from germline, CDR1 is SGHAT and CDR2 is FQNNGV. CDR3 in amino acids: CASSPGGGNQPQHF. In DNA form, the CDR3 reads TGTGCCAGCAGCCCAGGGGGAGGCAATCAGCCCCAGCATTTT.

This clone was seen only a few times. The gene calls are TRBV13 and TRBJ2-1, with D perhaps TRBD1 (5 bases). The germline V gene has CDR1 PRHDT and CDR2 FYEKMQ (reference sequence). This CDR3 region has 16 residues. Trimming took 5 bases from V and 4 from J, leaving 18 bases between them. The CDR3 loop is CASSRPGQGRYNEQFF. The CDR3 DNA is TGTGCCAGCAGCCGCCCAGGGCAGGGTCGTTACAATGAGCAGTTCTTC. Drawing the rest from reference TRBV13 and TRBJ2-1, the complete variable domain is AAGVIQSPRHLIKEKRETATLKCYPIPRHDTVYWYQQGPGQDPQFLISFYEKMQSDKGSIPDRFSAQQFSDYHSELNMSSLELGDSALYFCASSRPGQGRYNEQFFGPGTRLTVL.

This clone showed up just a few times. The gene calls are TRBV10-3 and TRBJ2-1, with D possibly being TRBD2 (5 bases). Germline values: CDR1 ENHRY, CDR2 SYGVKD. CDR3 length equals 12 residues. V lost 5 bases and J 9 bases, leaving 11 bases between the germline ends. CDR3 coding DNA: TGTGCCATCAGTAAGGAAAGCGGTGAGCAGTTCTTC. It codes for CAISKESGEQFF.

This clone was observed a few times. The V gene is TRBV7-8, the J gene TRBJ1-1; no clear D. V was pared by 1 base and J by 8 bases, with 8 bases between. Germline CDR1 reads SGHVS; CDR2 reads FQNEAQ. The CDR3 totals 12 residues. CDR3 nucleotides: TGTGCCAGCAGCTTAGTTCAGTACGAAGCTTTCTTT. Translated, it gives CASSLVQYEAFF.

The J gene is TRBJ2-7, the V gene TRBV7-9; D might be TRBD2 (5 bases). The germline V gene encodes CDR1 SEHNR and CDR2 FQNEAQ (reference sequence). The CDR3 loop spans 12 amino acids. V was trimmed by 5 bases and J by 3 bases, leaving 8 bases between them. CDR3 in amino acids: CASSRRDYEQYF. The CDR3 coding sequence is TGTGCCAGCAGCCGCCGGGACTACGAGCAGTACTTC.

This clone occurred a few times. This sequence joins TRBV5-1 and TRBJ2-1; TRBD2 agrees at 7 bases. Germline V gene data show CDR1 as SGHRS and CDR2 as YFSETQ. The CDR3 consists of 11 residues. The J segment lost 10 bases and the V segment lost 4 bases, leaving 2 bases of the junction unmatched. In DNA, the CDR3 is TGCGCCAGCAGCCCCGGGGGGGAGCAGTTCTTC. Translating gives CASSPGGEQFF.

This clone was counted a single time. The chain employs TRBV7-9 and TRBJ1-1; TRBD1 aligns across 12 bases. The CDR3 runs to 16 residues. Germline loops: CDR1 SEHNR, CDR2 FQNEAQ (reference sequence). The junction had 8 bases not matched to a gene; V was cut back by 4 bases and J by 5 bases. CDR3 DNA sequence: TGTGCCAGCAGCTGGCGGGACAGGGGGCGAGGAACTGAAGCTTTCTTT. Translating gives CASSWRDRGRGTEAFF.

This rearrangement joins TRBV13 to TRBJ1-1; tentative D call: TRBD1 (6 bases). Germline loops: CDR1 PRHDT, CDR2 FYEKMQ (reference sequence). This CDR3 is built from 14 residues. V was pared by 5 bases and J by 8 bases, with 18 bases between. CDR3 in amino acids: CASSPRDIREEAFF. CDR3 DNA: TGTGCCAGCAGCCCCCGGGACATACGAGAGGAAGCTTTCTTT.

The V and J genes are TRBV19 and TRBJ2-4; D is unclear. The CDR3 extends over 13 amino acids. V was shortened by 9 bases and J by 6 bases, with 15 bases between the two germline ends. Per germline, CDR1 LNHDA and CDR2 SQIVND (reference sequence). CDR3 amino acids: CARSLLMGNIQYF. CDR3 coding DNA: TGTGCCAGGTCCTTACTCATGGGAAACATTCAGTACTTC.

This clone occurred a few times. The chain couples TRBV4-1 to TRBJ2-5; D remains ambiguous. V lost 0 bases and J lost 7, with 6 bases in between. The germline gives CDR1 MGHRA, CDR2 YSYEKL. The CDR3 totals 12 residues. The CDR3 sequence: CASSQDGVTQYF. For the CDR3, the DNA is TGCGCCAGCAGCCAAGATGGAGTGACCCAGTACTTC.

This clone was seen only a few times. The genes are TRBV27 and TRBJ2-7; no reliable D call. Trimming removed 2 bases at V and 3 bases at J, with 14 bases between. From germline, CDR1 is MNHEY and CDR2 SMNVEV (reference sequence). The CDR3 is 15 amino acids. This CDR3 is CASSLHHRTDYEQYF. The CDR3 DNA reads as TGTGCCAGCAGTTTACACCACCGGACGGACTACGAGCAGTACTTC.

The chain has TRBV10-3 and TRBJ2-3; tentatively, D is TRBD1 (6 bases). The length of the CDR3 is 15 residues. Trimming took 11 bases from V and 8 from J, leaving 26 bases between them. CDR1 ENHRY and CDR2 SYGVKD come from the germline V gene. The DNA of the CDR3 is TGTGCCTCAAAGAGGGTAGGACAGAGAAAAATTACGCAGTATTTT. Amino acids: CASKRVGQRKITQYF.

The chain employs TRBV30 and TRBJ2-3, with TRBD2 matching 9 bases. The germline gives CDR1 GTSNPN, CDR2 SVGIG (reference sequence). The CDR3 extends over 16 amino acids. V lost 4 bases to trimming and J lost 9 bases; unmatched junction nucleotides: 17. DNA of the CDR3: TGTGCCTGGACCCGGGGAGAGCGGGGGGCCACGAGGACGCAGTATTTT. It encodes CAWTRGERGATRTQYF.

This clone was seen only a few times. CDR3 region: CASSLRQGQVGSTEAFF. In nucleotides, the CDR3 is TGCGCCAGCAGCCTACGACAGGGACAGGTGGGAAGCACTGAAGCTTTCTTT. This chain uses TRBV5-1 with TRBJ1-1, with 8 bases aligning to TRBD1. The germline V gene has CDR1 SGHRS and CDR2 YFSETQ. Germline trimming cut 4 bases from V and 4 bases from J; bases unmatched to any gene: 15. The CDR3 runs to 17 residues.

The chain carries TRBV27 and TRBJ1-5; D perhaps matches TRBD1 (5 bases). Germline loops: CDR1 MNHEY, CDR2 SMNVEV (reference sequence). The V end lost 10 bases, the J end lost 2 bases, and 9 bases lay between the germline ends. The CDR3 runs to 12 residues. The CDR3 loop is CATGGGNQPQHF. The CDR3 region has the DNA TGTGCCACCGGGGGGGGCAATCAGCCCCAGCATTTT.

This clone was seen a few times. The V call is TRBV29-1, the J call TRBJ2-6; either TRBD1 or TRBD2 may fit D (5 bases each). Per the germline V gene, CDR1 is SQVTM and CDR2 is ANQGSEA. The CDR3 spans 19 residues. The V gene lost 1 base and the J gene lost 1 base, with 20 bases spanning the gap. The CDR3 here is CSVEVEDTKLSSGANVLTF. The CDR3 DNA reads TGCAGCGTTGAAGTGGAGGACACCAAACTCAGTTCTGGGGCCAACGTCCTGACTTTC.